This T cell receptor (beta chain) was identified during a study of cytomegalovirus exposure and HLA in healthy donors. Sequencing was performed with immunoSEQ multiplex PCR; in TCRdb, only in-frame clones are kept and a portion is missing. The sample has 140,000 to 150,000 clones, about nine tenths seen once. The V gene's germline CDR1 is SGHNT and CDR2 YYREEE (reference sequence). The CDR3 is 13 amino acids. V was clipped by 4 bases and J by 1 base, with 8 bases between them. Sequencing was performed on PBMCs. The rearrangement uses TRBV5-4 and TRBJ1-1, with D tentatively TRBD1 (5 bases). The clonotype comes from a young man in good health and CMV-seropositive. Written as DNA, the CDR3 is TGTGCCAGCAGCATAGACAGGAACACTGAAGCTTTCTTT. Protein: CASSIDRNTEAFF.